The 19 T cell receptor beta chains below come from one sample, sequenced in a study of response to subunit inactivated influenza vaccine (dated by TCRdb to 2016 to 2018). The library was generated by RT-PCR. The data were produced on an Illumina HiSeq 2500. TCRdb cleaned the public reads at Q25 with fastp, built clones with MiXCR and kept in-frame beta chains. Each CDR3 protein appears once, grouped with its most common genes and DNA. The table for this sample lists more than 400,000 distinct CDR3 sequences; approximately 11% of them were counted only once. The top ten hold around 12% of the sample. This sample's time point label indicates: approximately 45 days after influenza vaccine administration. The material sequenced was PBMCs from blood, taken around seven weeks after vaccination. These receptors were obtained from a man in his fifties who received an inactivated influenza vaccine. Donor details come from another sample of the same person, matched by shared clones.

This clonotype was seen ten or more times. The chain uses TRBV6-1 and TRBJ2-7, with 14 nucleotides matching TRBD2. V lost 6 bases and J lost 3; bases outside the gene matches: 1. This CDR3 comprises 14 residues. Germline CDR1 is MNHNS and CDR2 is SASEGT. This chain's CDR3 is CASRGLAGVYEQYF. Here the CDR3 DNA reads TGTGCCAGCAGGGGACTAGCGGGAGTCTACGAGCAGTACTTC.

The V and J genes are TRBV4-2 and TRBJ1-5; D is uncertain. The V end was cut by 0 bases, the J end by 4 bases, with 7 bases between. This CDR3 has 14 residues. CDR1 is LGHNA and CDR2 is YNFKEQ in the germline V gene. The CDR3 DNA reads TGTGCCAGCAGCCAAGATGTTGGAAATCAGCCCCAGCATTTT. As protein: CASSQDVGNQPQHF.

The genes are TRBV6-5 and TRBJ2-7, with 9 bases that match TRBD2. The CDR3 extends over 15 amino acids. J was trimmed by 5 bases and V by 0 bases; bases with no gene match: 5. Germline lookup yields CDR1 MNHEY and CDR2 SVGAGI. In nucleotides, the CDR3 is TGTGCCAGCAGTTACTCGCGGGAGGGACCCCACGAGCAGTACTTC. The encoded protein is CASSYSREGPHEQYF.

The chain recombines TRBV12-3 or TRBV12-4 with TRBJ1-4; D ambiguous. The CDR3 has 12 amino acids. V was clipped by 5 bases and J by 7 bases, with 8 bases between them. The CDR3 DNA sequence: TGTGCCAGCAGTGACCTCAGTGAAAAACTGTTTTTT. Translated, it gives CASSDLSEKLFF.

This clonotype showed up just a few times. The V call is TRBV12-3 or TRBV12-4, the J call TRBJ2-3; 9 nucleotides match TRBD2. CDR3 length equals 16 residues. The ends lost 4 bases at V and 2 bases at J; junction bases unmatched: 7. CDR3 sequence: CASSWLGGGATDTQYF. The CDR3 DNA sequence: TGTGCCAGCAGTTGGTTAGGCGGGGGGGCCACAGATACGCAGTATTTT.

This clonotype appeared many times. The chain uses TRBV27 and TRBJ1-4, with no clear D. Looked up from germline, CDR1 is MNHEY and CDR2 is SMNVEV (reference sequence). The CDR3 is 15 residues long. V was cut by 3 bases and J by 5 bases, with 13 bases left in between. The CDR3 reads CASSFLFGLNEKLFF. Here the CDR3 DNA reads TGTGCCAGCAGTTTTTTGTTCGGACTGAATGAAAAACTGTTTTTT.

This rearrangement joins TRBV28 to TRBJ2-1, with TRBD1 identical over 7 bases. Germline CDR1 and CDR2: MDHEN and SYDVKM. Trimming cost V 6 bases and J 9 bases; bases outside gene matches: 8. The CDR3 totals 13 residues. The CDR3 DNA sequence: TGTGCCAGCAGCCGATTGGACAGGAGTGAGCAGTTCTTC. Encoded protein: CASSRLDRSEQFF.

This clonotype was detected ten times or more. The chain combines TRBV12-3 or TRBV12-4 with TRBJ2-3; the D gene is possibly TRBD1 (5 bases). Trimming left V 2 bases short and J 0 bases short, with 9 bases between. The CDR3 has 15 residues. The CDR3, as DNA: TGTGCCAGCAGTTTAAGGACATCTAGCACAGATACGCAGTATTTT. Protein sequence: CASSLRTSSTDTQYF.

This clonotype was detected many times. This chain uses TRBV20-1 with TRBJ2-4, with TRBD1 matching over 8 bases. The CDR3 sequence is 15 residues long. Germline loops: CDR1 DFQATT, CDR2 SNEGSKA (reference sequence). J gave up 4 bases and V 6 bases, and 11 bases lay outside the gene matches. The CDR3 coding sequence is TGCAGTGCACAACCCTTGACAGGGGCGAAAAACATTCAGTACTTC. This sequence encodes CSAQPLTGAKNIQYF.

This clonotype has a count of ten or more. This chain links TRBV10-3 with TRBJ1-6; 9 bases fit TRBD1. The CDR3 length is 16 residues. V was clipped by 4 bases and J by 8 bases; unmatched bases: 9. CDR1 is ENHRY and CDR2 is SYGVKD in the germline V gene. CDR3 amino acids: CAISAAGQGAYSPLHF. In DNA, the CDR3 is TGTGCCATCAGTGCGGCGGGACAGGGTGCTTATTCACCCCTCCACTTT.

At least ten counts were recorded for this clonotype. One end of the junction is discordant with germline, which a read error may explain. This sequence joins TRBV7-7 and TRBJ2-2, with a possible D match to TRBD2 (5 bases). CDR1 is SSHAT, CDR2 FNYEAQ, per germline (reference sequence). The CDR3 has 15 residues. CDR3 nucleotides: TGTGCTAGCAGCTTAATAGGCCCGGCGGGCGGGGAGCTGTTTTTT. Its protein product is CASSLIGPAGGELFF.

There are a few counts of this clonotype. This sequence joins TRBV4-3 and TRBJ2-1; TRBD2 matches 16 bases. The germline CDR1 and CDR2 sequences are LGHNA and YSLEER. There are 17 residues in the CDR3. J lost 9 bases, V lost 3 bases, and 8 bases had no gene match. CDR3 in amino acids: CASSHAGLAGGRGEQFF. The CDR3 DNA sequence: TGCGCCAGCAGCCATGCGGGACTAGCGGGAGGGCGTGGTGAGCAGTTCTTC.

This clonotype was seen more than once but under ten times. V usage is TRBV11-2 and J usage is TRBJ1-4, with D possibly being TRBD1 (5 bases). V lost 1 base and J lost 10, with 28 bases in between. The germline V gene encodes CDR1 SGHAT and CDR2 FQNNGV. CDR3 size: 19 residues. The CDR3 DNA reads as TGTGCCAGCAGCTTAGGTGGGTGGGGGACTTTCAACAATCCTGGAAAACTGTTTTTT. It codes for CASSLGGWGTFNNPGKLFF.

The chain carries TRBV28 and TRBJ1-3; 7 nucleotides align to TRBD1. CDR3 length: 14 residues. Germline lookup yields CDR1 MDHEN and CDR2 SYDVKM. The V segment lost 5 bases and the J segment 6 bases; nucleotides outside the gene matches: 7. CDR3 protein: CASSTGTEPNTIYF. DNA for the CDR3: TGTGCCAGCAGTACCGGGACAGAGCCAAACACCATATATTTT.

This clonotype was counted at least ten times. V usage is TRBV20-1 and J usage is TRBJ2-7; D is ambiguous. The germline CDR1 and CDR2 sequences are DFQATT and SNEGSKA (reference sequence). Trimming shortened V by 1 base and J by 2 bases, and 12 bases separated the two germline ends. CDR3 length: 14 residues. The CDR3 region is CSARGHGNPYEQYF. The DNA for the CDR3 is TGCAGTGCTAGAGGACACGGAAATCCCTACGAGCAGTACTTC.

This clonotype appeared a few times. The chain carries TRBV4-2 and TRBJ2-7; D remains unclear. The length of the CDR3 is 11 residues. V gave up 2 bases and J gave up 5 bases, with 4 bases separating them. CDR1 and CDR2 (germline): LGHNA, YNFKEQ. The CDR3 DNA reads TGTGCCAGCAGCCAATGGGACGAGCAGTACTTC. It specifies CASSQWDEQYF.

This clonotype appeared a few times. This chain connects TRBV7-2 to TRBJ2-5; TRBD1 or TRBD2 may be the D gene (6 bases each). The CDR3 totals 16 residues. Trimming left V 4 bases short and J 1 base short, with 16 bases between. Germline V gives CDR1 SGHTA, CDR2 FQGNSA. The CDR3 DNA follows: TGTGCCAGCAGCTCACAAGGGGGGTACCTCCAAGAGACCCAGTACTTC. Protein product: CASSSQGGYLQETQYF.

This clonotype was picked up many times. The chain carries TRBV11-2 and TRBJ2-7; D perhaps matches TRBD1 (6 bases). The CDR3 extends over 13 amino acids. Deletions cut 7 bases from V and 0 bases from J, with 10 bases between. The germline CDR1 and CDR2 sequences are SGHAT and FQNNGV. In DNA form, the CDR3 reads TGTGCCAGCACCTACAGGGACTCCTACGAGCAGTACTTC. It encodes CASTYRDSYEQYF. Using reference TRBV11-2 and TRBJ2-7 for the parts outside the CDR3, the full variable domain is EAGVAQSPRYKIIEKRQSVAFWCNPISGHATLYWYQQILGQGPKLLIQFQNNGVVDDSQLPKDRFSAERLKGVDSTLKIQPAKLEDSAVYLCASTYRDSYEQYFGPGTRLTVT.

The rearrangement joins TRBV5-1 to TRBJ2-1, with D perhaps being TRBD1 or TRBD2 (5 bases each). Germline CDR1 and CDR2: SGHRS and YFSETQ. V lost 0 bases to trimming and J lost 6 bases, with 13 bases between them. The CDR3 totals 15 residues. CDR3 DNA: TGCGCCAGCAGCTTGGAAAGGGACCCTTTCAATGAGCAGTTCTTC. It specifies CASSLERDPFNEQFF.